This TCR beta chain emerged from a study of shared clonotypes between healthy human individuals (dated by TCRdb to between 2020 and 2021). Notes on the research overall: Two women and a few men aged 18 to 49 years were included in the cohort. For each donor, three plates each were used for CD4 naive and CD4 memory, two plates were used for CD8 naive, and one plate was used for CD8 memory. To estimate repertoire size and how much clonotypes are shared between individuals, the study performed deep sequencing of blood TCR repertoires from five healthy adults. To increase sequencing depth and limit assay-specific biases, different laboratories used diverse techniques to prepare libraries and sequence TCR repertoires. Each donor's leukapheresis produced roughly between roughly 0.85 and 10 billion PBMCs.

V drops 5 bases and J drops 6 bases, leaving 10 bases in between. The germline V gene gives CDR1 as MDHEN and CDR2 as SYDVKM. The CDR3 runs 12 amino acids, cysteine and phenylalanine included. Just the 36-base CDR3 DNA is kept, in frame starting at base 1. Here is what the overall study found, with its caveats: Higher generation probabilities were observed for clonotypes shared by all four sorted-subset donors than for non-shared clonotypes. Incomplete sequencing was indicated by rarefaction of sorted-subset datasets, despite the large sequencing depth. Because the study included a small number of donors, the genetic and exposure-history diversity represented was limited. Sampling was restricted to blood, and TCR repertoires in tissue are likely to differ from TCR repertoires in blood. Sharing across a few donors was observed for approximately 5% of naive CD4, about 3.2% of naive CD8, 2% to 2.5% of memory CD4, and around 0.42% of memory CD8 clonotypes. Based on pairwise subsampling, the degree of clonotype sharing among donors was expected to be affected by sequencing depth. Estimated clonotype richness was generally larger for naive than for memory subsets.

TCR CDR3 regions were amplified from genomic DNA by multiplex PCR using the deep immunoSEQ assay. Genomic DNA extracted from each cell subset was distributed evenly over all wells of several immunoSEQ 96-well plates, and each plate served as one replicate. Each replicate PCR for sorted subsets received about 180 ng genomic DNA, equal to tens of thousands of T cell genomes. The purified libraries were quantified using a Qubit 3.0 fluorometer, sized with a Bioanalyzer 2100, and then quantified again using the KAPA Library Quantification kit. Each immunoSEQ 96-well plate was sequenced on its own single-read 150-cycle Illumina NextSeq 550 flow cell. The study's processing was this. The immunoSEQ output contained only junctional sequences without quality scores, so filtering could not match that applied to full-length reads. To assign V/J genes and CDR3, sequences were annotated against IMGT germline references using PyIR, a Python wrapper for IgBLAST v1.9. Reads with weak V/J assignments (E-value above 1e-6), missing CDR3, stop codons, out-of-frame junctions, or ambiguous translated residues were removed. A V3J clonotype was defined by an identical inferred V gene, J gene, and CDR3 amino acid sequence. The percentage overlap between two repertoires was calculated by dividing the number of shared unique clonotypes by the size of the smaller repertoire. RTK rarefaction, the Chao1 estimator, and Recon v2.1 estimates of unobserved clonotypes were used to assess repertoire richness. Generation probabilities for all TCRbeta clonotypes obtained by the gDNA method from a handful of donors were computed using OLGA. Drawn from immuneACCESS, this table holds only the in-frame rearrangements with V and J called that TCRdb kept. Clones are partly lost; checked studies trace under half to an unresolved V gene and leave the rest unexplained. The V and J calls and clone size are taken from that table; D and trimming were inferred from the DNA. In all, the sample holds approximately 240,000 clones, and 60% to 70% of those were seen once. More than 9.5% of the sample rests with the top ten.

Remarks on this clone: Its antigen is still unknown. Base qualities are not recorded, but no much larger clone differs from it by a single base.

Donors were healthy HIV-negative adults with no recently reported acute infections or vaccinations. Every donor was a Caucasian adult living in Nashville, Tennessee, USA. CD4+ T cells were enriched by magnetic negative selection, after which naive cells were positively selected on CD45RA and the negative fraction was taken as the memory subset. Blood was collected by leukapheresis, and PBMCs were isolated by Ficoll-Histopaque density gradient centrifugation and then cryopreserved in liquid nitrogen vapor phase. Analytical flow cytometry was used to check the purity and quantity of every magnetically sorted T cell population. Genomic DNA was isolated from every sorted fraction and measured by UV absorbance on a Nanodrop 2000c.

The V and J segments used are TRBV28 and TRBJ1-1, and the D gene may be TRBD1, 6 bases matching. The clonotype was recovered from a man in his thirties or forties in good health. The source material was memory CD4+ T cells sorted from blood. Reading the label with the study, this specimen's cell subset or site is: CD45RA-negative fraction. The DNA is TGTGCCAGCAGTGTTAGGACAGCTGAAGCTTTCTTT. It is translated as CASSVRTAEAFF.